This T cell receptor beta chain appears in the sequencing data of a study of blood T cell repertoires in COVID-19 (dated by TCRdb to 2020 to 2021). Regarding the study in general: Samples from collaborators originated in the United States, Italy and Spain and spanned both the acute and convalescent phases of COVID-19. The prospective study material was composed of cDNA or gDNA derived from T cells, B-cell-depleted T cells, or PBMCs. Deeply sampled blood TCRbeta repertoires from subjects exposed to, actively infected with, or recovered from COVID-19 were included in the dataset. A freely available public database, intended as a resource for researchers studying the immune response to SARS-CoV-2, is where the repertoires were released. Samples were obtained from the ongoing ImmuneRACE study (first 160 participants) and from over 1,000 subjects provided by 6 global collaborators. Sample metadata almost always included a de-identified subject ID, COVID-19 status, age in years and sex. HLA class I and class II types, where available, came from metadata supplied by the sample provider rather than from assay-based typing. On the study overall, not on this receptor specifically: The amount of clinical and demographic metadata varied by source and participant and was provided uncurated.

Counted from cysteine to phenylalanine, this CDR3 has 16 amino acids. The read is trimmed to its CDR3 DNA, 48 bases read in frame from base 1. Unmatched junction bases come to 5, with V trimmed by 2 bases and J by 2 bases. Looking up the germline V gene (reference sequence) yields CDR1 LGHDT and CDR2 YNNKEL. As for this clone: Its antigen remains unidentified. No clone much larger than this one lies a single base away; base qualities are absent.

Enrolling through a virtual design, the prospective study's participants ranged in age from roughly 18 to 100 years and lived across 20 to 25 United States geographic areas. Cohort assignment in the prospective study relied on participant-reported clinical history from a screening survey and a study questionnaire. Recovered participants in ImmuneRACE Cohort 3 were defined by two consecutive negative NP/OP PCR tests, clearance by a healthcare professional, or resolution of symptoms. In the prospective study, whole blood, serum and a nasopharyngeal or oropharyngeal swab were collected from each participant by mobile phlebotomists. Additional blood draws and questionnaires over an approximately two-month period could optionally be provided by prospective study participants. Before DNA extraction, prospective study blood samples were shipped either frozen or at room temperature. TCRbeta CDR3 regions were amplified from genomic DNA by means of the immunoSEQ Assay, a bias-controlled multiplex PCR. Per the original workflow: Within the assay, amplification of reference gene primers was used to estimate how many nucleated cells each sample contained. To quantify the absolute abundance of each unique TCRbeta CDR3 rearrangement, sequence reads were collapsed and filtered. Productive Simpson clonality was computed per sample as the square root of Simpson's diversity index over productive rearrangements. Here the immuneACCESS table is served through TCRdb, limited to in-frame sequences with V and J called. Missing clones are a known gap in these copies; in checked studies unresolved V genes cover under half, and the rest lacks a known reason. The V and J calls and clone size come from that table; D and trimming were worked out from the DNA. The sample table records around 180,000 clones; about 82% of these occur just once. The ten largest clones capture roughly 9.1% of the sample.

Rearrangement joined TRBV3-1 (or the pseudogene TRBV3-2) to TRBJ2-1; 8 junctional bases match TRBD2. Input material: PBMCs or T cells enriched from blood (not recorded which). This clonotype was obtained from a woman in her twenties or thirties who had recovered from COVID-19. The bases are TGTGCCAGCAGCCAACTTAATAGCGGGACCTACAATGAGCAGTTCTTC. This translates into CASSQLNSGTYNEQFF.